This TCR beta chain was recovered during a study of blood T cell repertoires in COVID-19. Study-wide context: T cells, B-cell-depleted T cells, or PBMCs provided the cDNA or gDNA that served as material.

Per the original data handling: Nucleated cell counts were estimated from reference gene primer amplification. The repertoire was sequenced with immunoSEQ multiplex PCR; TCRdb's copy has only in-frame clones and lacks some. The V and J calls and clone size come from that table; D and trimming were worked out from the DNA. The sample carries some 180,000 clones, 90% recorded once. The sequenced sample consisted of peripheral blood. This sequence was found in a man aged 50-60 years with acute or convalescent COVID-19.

CDR3 residues: CASSRTSFHEQFF. The CDR3 DNA is TGTGCCAGCAGCCGGACTAGTTTCCATGAGCAGTTCTTC. The chain joins TRBV5-6 to TRBJ2-1, with 7 bases identical to TRBD2. This CDR3 contains 13 residues. The germline CDR1 and CDR2 sequences are SGHDT and YYEEEE. After removal of 4 bases from V and 8 bases from J, the junction contained 6 bases not matched to a gene.